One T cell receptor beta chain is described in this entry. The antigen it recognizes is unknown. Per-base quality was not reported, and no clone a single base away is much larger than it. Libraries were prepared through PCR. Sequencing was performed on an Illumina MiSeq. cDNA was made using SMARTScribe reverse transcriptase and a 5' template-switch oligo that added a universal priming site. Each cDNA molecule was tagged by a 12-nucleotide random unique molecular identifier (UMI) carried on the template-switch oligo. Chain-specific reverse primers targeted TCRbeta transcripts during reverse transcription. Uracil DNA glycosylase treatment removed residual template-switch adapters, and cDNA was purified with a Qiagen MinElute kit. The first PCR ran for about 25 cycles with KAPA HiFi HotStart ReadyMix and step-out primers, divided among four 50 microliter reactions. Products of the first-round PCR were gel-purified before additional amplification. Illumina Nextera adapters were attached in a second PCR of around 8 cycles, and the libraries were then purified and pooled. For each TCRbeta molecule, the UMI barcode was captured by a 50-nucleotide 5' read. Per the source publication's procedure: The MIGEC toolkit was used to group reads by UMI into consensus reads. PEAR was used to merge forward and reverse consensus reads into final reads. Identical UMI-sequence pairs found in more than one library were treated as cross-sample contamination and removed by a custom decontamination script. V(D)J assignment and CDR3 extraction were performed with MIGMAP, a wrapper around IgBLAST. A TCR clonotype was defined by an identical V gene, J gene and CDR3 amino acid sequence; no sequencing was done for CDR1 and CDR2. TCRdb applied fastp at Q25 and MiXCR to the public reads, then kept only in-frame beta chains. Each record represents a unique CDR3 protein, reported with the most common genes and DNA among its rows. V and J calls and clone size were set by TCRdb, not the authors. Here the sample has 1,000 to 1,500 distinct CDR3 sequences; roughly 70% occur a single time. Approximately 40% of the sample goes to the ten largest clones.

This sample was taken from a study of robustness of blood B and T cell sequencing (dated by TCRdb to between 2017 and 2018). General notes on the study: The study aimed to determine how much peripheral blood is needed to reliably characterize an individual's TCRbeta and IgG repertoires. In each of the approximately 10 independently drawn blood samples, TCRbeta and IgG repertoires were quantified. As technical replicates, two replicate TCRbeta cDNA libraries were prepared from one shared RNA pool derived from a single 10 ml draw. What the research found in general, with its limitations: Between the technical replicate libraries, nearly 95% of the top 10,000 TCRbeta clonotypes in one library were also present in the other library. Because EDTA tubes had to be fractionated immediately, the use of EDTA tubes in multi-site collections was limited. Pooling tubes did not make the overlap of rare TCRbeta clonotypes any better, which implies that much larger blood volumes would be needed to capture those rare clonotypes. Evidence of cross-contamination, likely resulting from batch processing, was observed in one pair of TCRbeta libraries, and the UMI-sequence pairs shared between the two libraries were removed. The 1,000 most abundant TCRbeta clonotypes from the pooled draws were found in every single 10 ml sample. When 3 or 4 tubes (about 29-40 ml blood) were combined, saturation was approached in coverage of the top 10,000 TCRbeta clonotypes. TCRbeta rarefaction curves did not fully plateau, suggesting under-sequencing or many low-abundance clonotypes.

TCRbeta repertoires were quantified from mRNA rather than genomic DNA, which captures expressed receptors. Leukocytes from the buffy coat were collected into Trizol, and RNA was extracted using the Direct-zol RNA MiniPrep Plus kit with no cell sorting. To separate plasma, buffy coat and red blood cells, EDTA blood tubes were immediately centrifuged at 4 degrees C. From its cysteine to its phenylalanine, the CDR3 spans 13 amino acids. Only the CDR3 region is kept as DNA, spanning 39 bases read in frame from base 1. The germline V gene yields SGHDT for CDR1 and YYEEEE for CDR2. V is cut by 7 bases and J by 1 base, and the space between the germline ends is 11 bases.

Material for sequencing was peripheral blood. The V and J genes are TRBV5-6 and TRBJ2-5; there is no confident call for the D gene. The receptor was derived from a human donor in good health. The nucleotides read TGTGCCAGCTGGGCCCAGTCCCAAGAGACCCAGTACTTC. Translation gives CASWAQSQETQYF.